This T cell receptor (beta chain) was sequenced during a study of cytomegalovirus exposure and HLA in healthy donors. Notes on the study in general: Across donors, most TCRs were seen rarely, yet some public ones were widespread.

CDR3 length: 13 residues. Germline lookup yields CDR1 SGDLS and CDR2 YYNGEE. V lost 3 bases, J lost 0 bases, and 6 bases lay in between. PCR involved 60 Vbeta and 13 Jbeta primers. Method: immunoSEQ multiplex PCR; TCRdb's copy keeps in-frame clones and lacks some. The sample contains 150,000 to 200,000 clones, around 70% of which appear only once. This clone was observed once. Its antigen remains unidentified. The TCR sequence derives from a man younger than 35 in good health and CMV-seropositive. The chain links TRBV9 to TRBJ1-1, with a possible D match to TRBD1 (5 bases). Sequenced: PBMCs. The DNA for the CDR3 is TGTGCCAGCAGCGCGGGGGTGAACACTGAAGCTTTCTTT. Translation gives CASSAGVNTEAFF.